This entry is about one T cell receptor beta chain. Its antigen is as yet unknown. The data were taken from a study of cytomegalovirus exposure and HLA in healthy donors. The study's findings and limits: Listed as cytomegalovirus-associated were over 150 TCR beta chains. Confirmation in vitro established that three CMV-associated chains were specific for CMV antigens.

The CDR3 consists of 13 residues. V was pared by 6 bases and J by 3 bases, with 11 bases between. Germline loops: CDR1 WSHSY, CDR2 SAAADI. Repertoires were generated with immunoSEQ multiplex PCR, while TCRdb's copy carries only in-frame clones and drops some. The repertoire consists of tens of thousands of clones, with 97% occurring once and the leading ten covering 1.5% to 2%. This TCR came from a woman younger than 35 in good health and CMV-seropositive. Sample: PBMCs. The chain uses TRBV10-2 and TRBJ1-1, with TRBD1 as a possible D gene (5 bases). The CDR3 loop is CASRKGRYTEAFF. DNA of the CDR3: TGCGCCAGCAGGAAGGGGCGATACACTGAAGCTTTCTTT.